The 24 T cell receptor beta chains listed next were all sequenced from one sample in a study of CD8 T cells in Susac syndrome. It was with random hexamers that about 0.45 to 1 ug RNA was reverse transcribed. From the immunoSEQ multiplex PCR reads, TCRdb called clonotypes with MiXCR, one entry per CDR3 protein. The sample lists 180,000 or so distinct CDR3 sequences, about 95% occurring once. Sequencing was done on a sample of CD4+ T cells from PBMCs. The receptor source for this set is a human donor with multiple sclerosis.

V gene TRBV19 combines with J gene TRBJ2-1, with 11 bases matching TRBD2. V trimming: 4 bases; J trimming: 7 bases; junction bases outside the gene matches: 6. This CDR3 comprises 15 residues. Germline CDR1 reads LNHDA; CDR2 reads SQIVND (reference sequence). This chain's CDR3 is CASSRLAGGPNEQFF. DNA for the CDR3: TGTGCCAGTAGTAGGTTAGCGGGGGGGCCTAATGAGCAGTTCTTC.

This clonotype was counted once. The chain has TRBV3-1 and TRBJ1-1; unclear D gene. Germline CDR1 reads LGHDT; CDR2 reads YNNKEL (reference sequence). Trimming shortened V by 3 bases and J by 4 bases, and 9 bases separated the two germline ends. This CDR3 has 13 amino acids. The CDR3 here is CASSQGMPTEAFF. Here the CDR3 DNA reads TGTGCCAGCAGCCAGGGGATGCCCACTGAAGCTTTCTTT.

The sample holds one count of this clonotype. J is TRBJ2-7 and V is TRBV5-1; D gene uncertain. Germline assignment: CDR1 SGHRS and CDR2 YFSETQ. CDR3 size: 14 residues. Trimming stripped 3 bases from V and 2 bases from J, with 12 bases between. The CDR3 is CASSSPNNPYEQYF. In nucleotides, the CDR3 is TGCGCCAGCAGCTCCCCGAACAATCCCTACGAGCAGTACTTC.

This sequence joins TRBV9 and TRBJ2-5; no firm D call. Germline V CDR1 and CDR2: SGDLS, YYNGEE. The length of the CDR3 is 13 residues. Trimming removed 0 bases from V and 5 bases from J, with 8 bases in between. The CDR3 DNA reads TGTGCCAGCAGCGTAGTGGATGGGGAGACCCAGTACTTC. It codes for CASSVVDGETQYF.

The rearrangement joins TRBV5-1 to TRBJ1-5; D uncertain. V gave up 0 bases and J gave up 5 bases, with 12 bases separating them. This CDR3 contains 15 residues. Germline V gives CDR1 SGHRS, CDR2 YFSETQ. The CDR3 coding sequence is TGCGCCAGCAGCTTGGGGGCCCTCGCATATCAGCCCCAGCATTTT. This gives the protein CASSLGALAYQPQHF.

The chain combines TRBV29-1 with TRBJ1-4; D not resolved. V gave up 5 bases and J gave up 6 bases, with 7 bases separating them. The CDR3 sequence is 11 residues long. Germline V gives CDR1 SQVTM, CDR2 ANQGSEA. CDR3 protein: CSVRLDEKLFF. CDR3 DNA: TGCAGCGTTCGTCTGGATGAAAAACTGTTTTTT.

The rearrangement uses TRBV12-3 or TRBV12-4 and TRBJ1-4; D is undetermined. The length of the CDR3 is 15 residues. Trimming left V 6 bases short and J 8 bases short, with 19 bases between. The CDR3 spells CASSPPEGSREKLFF. The CDR3 DNA follows: TGTGCCAGCAGCCCTCCCGAGGGATCCCGAGAAAAACTGTTTTTT.

V is TRBV29-1 and J is TRBJ2-5; 7 positions match TRBD2. CDR1 and CDR2 (germline): SQVTM, ANQGSEA. This CDR3 spans 15 amino acids. V gave up 0 bases and J gave up 1 base; unmatched junction bases: 5. CDR3 residues: CSVEDRASGQETQYF. DNA for the CDR3: TGCAGCGTTGAAGATAGAGCTAGCGGCCAAGAGACCCAGTACTTC.

V usage is TRBV4-2 and J usage is TRBJ2-3, with D hard to call. In germline, CDR1 is LGHNA, CDR2 YNFKEQ. The CDR3 length is 14 residues. Trimming took 5 bases from V and 2 from J, leaving 11 bases between them. CDR3 protein: CASSDRVHTDTQYF. CDR3 sequence (DNA): TGTGCCAGCAGCGATCGCGTTCACACAGATACGCAGTATTTT.

The CDR3 nucleotides read TGTGCCAGCAGCCTCATGGGAGAGCAGTACTTC. It yields the protein CASSLMGEQYF. The chain carries TRBV7-9 and TRBJ2-7; the D is unclear. CDR1 and CDR2 (germline): SEHNR, FQNEAQ (reference sequence). The CDR3 contains 11 residues. V lost 5 bases and J 7 bases, leaving 9 bases between the germline ends.

This chain links TRBV4-1 with TRBJ1-2; 7 nucleotides agree with TRBD1. This CDR3 has 16 residues. Germline V gene sequence: CDR1 MGHRA, CDR2 YSYEKL. V trimming: 0 bases; J trimming: 2 bases; junction bases outside the gene matches: 6. The CDR3 region has the DNA TGCGCCAGCAGCCAAGATTTGAGGGGGCAGAACTATGGCTACACCTTC. As protein: CASSQDLRGQNYGYTF.

The chain recombines TRBV6-1 with TRBJ2-7; 7 bases line up with TRBD1. CDR3 size: 16 residues. CDR1 is MNHNS and CDR2 is SASEGT in the germline V gene. With V trimmed by 0 bases and J by 1 base, 6 bases remained unmatched. The CDR3 DNA sequence: TGTGCCAGCAGTGAAGCCGGCCGGGACAGTTCCTACGAGCAGTACTTC. Protein product: CASSEAGRDSSYEQYF.

The V and J genes are TRBV29-1 and TRBJ1-4; 10 nucleotides line up with TRBD1. The CDR3 length is 14 residues. The germline gives CDR1 SQVTM, CDR2 ANQGSEA. V lost 2 bases, J lost 6 bases, and 3 bases stayed unmatched. CDR3 nucleotide sequence: TGCAGCGTTGAACGGGGGACAGGGGATGAAAAACTGTTTTTT. Translation gives CSVERGTGDEKLFF.

The V gene is TRBV20-1, the J gene TRBJ2-3, with TRBD2 identical over 7 bases. The CDR3 consists of 15 residues. With V trimmed by 0 bases and J by 1 base, 4 bases remained unmatched. Germline V lookup: CDR1 DFQATT, CDR2 SNEGSKA (reference sequence). CDR3 nucleotides: TGCAGTGCTAGAGATGCTACTAGCGGCACAGATACGCAGTATTTT. As protein: CSARDATSGTDTQYF.

The CDR3 region is CASSQGYFSGGRYGYTF. CDR3 DNA sequence: TGCGCCAGCAGCCAAGGATACTTTAGCGGGGGAAGGTATGGCTACACCTTC. The rearrangement links TRBV4-1 to TRBJ1-2, with a tentative D call TRBD1 (5 bases). This CDR3 spans 17 amino acids. Trimming took 1 base from V and 5 from J, leaving 20 bases between them. Germline CDR1 is MGHRA and CDR2 is YSYEKL.

The chain uses TRBV29-1 and TRBJ2-3; D tentatively reads TRBD1 or TRBD2 (6 bases each). The CDR3 extends over 15 amino acids. Germline CDR1 and CDR2: SQVTM and ANQGSEA. V was pared by 4 bases and J by 2 bases, with 16 bases between. CDR3 nucleotide sequence: TGCAGCGTTGCAGGGAGGTCGGGGGCCACAGATACGCAGTATTTT. Protein: CSVAGRSGATDTQYF.

The CDR3 here is CASTGQGIWGYTF. For the CDR3, the DNA is TGTGCCAGCACCGGACAGGGAATCTGGGGCTACACCTTC. The chain has TRBV7-2 and TRBJ1-2; TRBD1 matches at 8 bases. Germline V lookup: CDR1 SGHTA, CDR2 FQGNSA. V shed 7 bases, J shed 8 bases, and the junction held 9 bases outside the gene matches. The CDR3 is 13 amino acids.

The V and J genes are TRBV24-1 and TRBJ2-3, with D possibly being TRBD1 or TRBD2 (6 bases each). This CDR3 contains 15 residues. Trimming shortened V by 3 bases and J by 5 bases, and 14 bases separated the two germline ends. Germline CDR1 and CDR2: KGHDR and SFDVKD. The CDR3 spells CATSDTRTAGDTQYF. The CDR3 nucleotides are TGTGCCACCAGTGATACCCGGACAGCGGGAGATACGCAGTATTTT.

The V and J genes are TRBV5-1 and TRBJ2-3, with D tentatively TRBD1 or TRBD2 (7 bases each). The CDR3 has 14 residues. With 6 bases removed from V and 4 bases from J, the gap between germline ends came to 15 bases. CDR1 and CDR2 from the germline V gene are SGHRS and YFSETQ. DNA of the CDR3: TGCGCCAGCAATTTCCAGGGGGGGTCAGATACGCAGTATTTT. This sequence encodes CASNFQGGSDTQYF.

This sequence joins TRBV19 and TRBJ2-7; 8 bases are a match to TRBD2. The CDR3 spans 12 residues. Germline CDR1 and CDR2: LNHDA and SQIVND (reference sequence). V trimming: 6 bases; J trimming: 5 bases; junction bases outside the gene matches: 3. DNA of the CDR3: TGTGCCAGTAGCACTAGCGGACACGAGCAGTACTTC. Residues: CASSTSGHEQYF.

The chain is built from TRBV18 and TRBJ2-2; maybe TRBD2 (6 bases). The V gene's germline CDR1 is KGHSH and CDR2 LQKENI. This CDR3 region has 16 residues. The V end was cut by 2 bases, the J end by 0 bases, with 10 bases between. This CDR3 is CASSPGRTTNTGELFF. The CDR3 DNA reads as TGTGCCAGCTCACCAGGGAGGACGACGAACACCGGGGAGCTGTTTTTT.

Only a few counts were recorded for this clonotype. V usage is TRBV30 and J usage is TRBJ2-3; no firm D call. Germline loops: CDR1 GTSNPN, CDR2 SVGIG (reference sequence). Trimming shortened V by 0 bases and J by 6 bases, and 4 bases separated the two germline ends. The CDR3 spans 11 residues. DNA for the CDR3: TGTGCCTGGAGTGTGTTGGATACGCAGTATTTT. It translates to CAWSVLDTQYF.

The V gene is TRBV7-9, the J gene TRBJ2-1; D possibly corresponds to TRBD2 (5 bases). Looked up from germline, CDR1 is SEHNR and CDR2 is FQNEAQ (reference sequence). The V gene lost 6 bases and the J gene lost 0 bases, with 9 bases spanning the gap. The CDR3 runs to 14 residues. As DNA, the CDR3 is TGTGCCAGCAGAGAGGGAAGCTCCTACAATGAGCAGTTCTTC. This codes for CASREGSSYNEQFF.

The gene calls are TRBV11-2 and TRBJ2-7; perhaps D is TRBD1 or TRBD2 (5 bases each). From germline, CDR1 is SGHAT and CDR2 FQNNGV. Trimming took off 3 bases at V and 6 bases at J, with 15 bases between the two ends. This CDR3 contains 14 residues. The CDR3 reads CASSLSGTPSEQYF. CDR3 sequence (DNA): TGTGCCAGCAGCTTGTCAGGGACCCCATCCGAGCAGTACTTC. Together with reference TRBV11-2 and TRBJ2-7, the CDR3 gives the full variable domain: EAGVAQSPRYKIIEKRQSVAFWCNPISGHATLYWYQQILGQGPKLLIQFQNNGVVDDSQLPKDRFSAERLKGVDSTLKIQPAKLEDSAVYLCASSLSGTPSEQYFGPGTRLTVT.